This entry features one TCR beta chain sequence. This sample is part of a study of blood T cell repertoires in COVID-19. About the research overall: Collection of acute and convalescent COVID-19 samples took place in the United States, Italy and Spain. T cells, B-cell-depleted T cells, or PBMCs supplied cDNA or gDNA.

Methods used by the authors: Scientists estimated how many nucleated cells there were by amplifying reference gene primers. Generated by immunoSEQ multiplex PCR, the TCRdb table keeps only in-frame clones and is missing some. V, J and clone size are those of that table, while D and trimming were read from the DNA. In the table there are under 95,000 clones, 87% of which are singletons. Germline V gives CDR1 SGHTA, CDR2 FQGNSA. The ends were cut back, 1 base at V and 5 bases at J, with 8 bases in the middle. This CDR3 comprises 13 residues. Sequencing used peripheral blood. This clonotype was obtained from a man aged 55 to 70 with acute or convalescent COVID-19. J is TRBJ1-1 and V is TRBV7-2; D possibly corresponds to TRBD1 (6 bases). CDR3 loop: CASSLDRETEAFF. CDR3 in DNA: TGTGCCAGCAGCTTAGACAGGGAAACTGAAGCTTTCTTT.